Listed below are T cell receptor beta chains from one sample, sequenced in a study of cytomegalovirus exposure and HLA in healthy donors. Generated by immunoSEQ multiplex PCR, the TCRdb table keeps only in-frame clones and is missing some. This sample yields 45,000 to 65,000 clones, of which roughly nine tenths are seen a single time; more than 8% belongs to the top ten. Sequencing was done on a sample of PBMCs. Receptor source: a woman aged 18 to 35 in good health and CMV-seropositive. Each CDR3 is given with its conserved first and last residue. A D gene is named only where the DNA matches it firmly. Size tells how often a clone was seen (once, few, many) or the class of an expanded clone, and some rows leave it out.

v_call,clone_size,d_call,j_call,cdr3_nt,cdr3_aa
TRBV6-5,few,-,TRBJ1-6,TGTGCCAGCAATGGGTTGGGGGCGAACAATTCACCCCTCCACTTT,CASNGLGANNSPLHF
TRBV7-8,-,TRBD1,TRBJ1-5,TGTGCCAGCAGCTTAGCGACAGGGCCCCAGCCCCAGCATTTT,CASSLATGPQPQHF
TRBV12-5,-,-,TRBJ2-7,TGTGCTAGTGGTTTGGCAGGGGACACAGACTACGAGCAGTACTTC,CASGLAGDTDYEQYF
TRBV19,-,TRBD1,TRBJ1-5,TGTGCCAGTACTCTACAGGGGAACAATCAGCCCCAGCATTTT,CASTLQGNNQPQHF
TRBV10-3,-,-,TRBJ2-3,TGTGCCATCAAATCAGGGGCAGATACGCAGTATTTT,CAIKSGADTQYF
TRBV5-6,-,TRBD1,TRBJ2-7,TGTGCCAGCAGCTGGGACAGGTCGCCCTACGAGCAGTACTTC,CASSWDRSPYEQYF
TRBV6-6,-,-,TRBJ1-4,TGTGCCAGCAATTTGGGCGGACTTAATGAAAAACTGTTTTTT,CASNLGGLNEKLFF
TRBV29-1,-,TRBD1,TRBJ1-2,TGCAGCGCTTTGGGACAGCACACTAACTATGGCTACACCTTC,CSALGQHTNYGYTF
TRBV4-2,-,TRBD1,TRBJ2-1,TGTGCCAGCAGCCAAGGGGTGGTCGACAGGGTGGATGAGCAGTTCTTC,CASSQGVVDRVDEQFF
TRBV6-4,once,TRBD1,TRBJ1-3,TGTGCCAGCAGCCGGGACAGGGGCTCTGGAAACACCATATATTTT,CASSRDRGSGNTIYF
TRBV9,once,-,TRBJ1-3,TGTGCCAGCAGCGTTCAGGACAACTCTGGAAACACCATATATTTT,CASSVQDNSGNTIYF
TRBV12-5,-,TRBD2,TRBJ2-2,TGTGCTAGTGGTTTGAAGCTAGCGGGGAACACCGGGGAGCTGTTTTTT,CASGLKLAGNTGELFF
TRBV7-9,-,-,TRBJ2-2,TGTGCCAGCAGCTCGTTCGGTCGGGGAATAGGGAATACCGGGGAGCTGTTTTTT,CASSSFGRGIGNTGELFF
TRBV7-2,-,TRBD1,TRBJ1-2,TGTGCCAGCAGCTTTTCCGGTGTAGGCCAGGGGGTCGGCTATGGCTACACCTTC,CASSFSGVGQGVGYGYTF
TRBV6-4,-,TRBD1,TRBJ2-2,TGTGCCAGCAGTGACGGGGACAGAGAAAACACCGGGGAGCTGTTTTTT,CASSDGDRENTGELFF
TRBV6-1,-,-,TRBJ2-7,TGTGCCAGCAGTCCCACAGGCTACGAGCAGTACTTC,CASSPTGYEQYF
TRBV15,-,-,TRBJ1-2,TGTGCCACCAGCAGAGGGGCACAGGGAGCTAACTATGGCTACACCTTC,CATSRGAQGANYGYTF
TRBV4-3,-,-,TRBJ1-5,TGCGCCAGCAGCCAAGATCATAACATGGGGAGTCAGCCCCAGCATTTT,CASSQDHNMGSQPQHF
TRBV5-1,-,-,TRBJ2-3,TGCGCCAGCAGCTCATTAGGACATAGCACAGATACGCAGTATTTT,CASSSLGHSTDTQYF
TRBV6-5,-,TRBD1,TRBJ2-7,TGTGCCAGCAGTCGGGACAGGGGGAACTACGAGCAGTACTTC,CASSRDRGNYEQYF
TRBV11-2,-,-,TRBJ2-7,TGTGCCAGCAGCCCTGAGCCGTGGGAGCAGTACTTC,CASSPEPWEQYF
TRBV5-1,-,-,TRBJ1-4,TGCGCCAGCAGCGGGGACACCGATGGGGAAAAACTGTTTTTT,CASSGDTDGEKLFF
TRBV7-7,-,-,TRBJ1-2,TGTGCTAGCACCCCTGGTGTCCGAGGGACAAAGGGCTACACCTTC,CASTPGVRGTKGYTF
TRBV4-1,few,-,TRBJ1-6,TGCGCCAGCAGCCGGGACGAAAGACAATATCGGGGGTATTCACCCCTCCACTTT,CASSRDERQYRGYSPLHF
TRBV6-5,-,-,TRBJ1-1,TGTGCCAGCAGTTACCAGGGGAACACTGAAGCTTTCTTT,CASSYQGNTEAFF
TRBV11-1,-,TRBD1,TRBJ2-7,TGTGCCAGCAGCTTCCCGGGACAGGGTTACGAGCAGTACTTC,CASSFPGQGYEQYF
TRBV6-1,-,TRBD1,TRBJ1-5,TGTGCCAGCAGCCCCGGACAGGACAATCAGCCCCAGCATTTT,CASSPGQDNQPQHF
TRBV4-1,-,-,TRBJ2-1,TGCGCCAGCAGCCGTATCGGAGACGGGAATGAGCAGTTCTTC,CASSRIGDGNEQFF
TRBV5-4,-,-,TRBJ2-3,TGTGCCAGCAGCTTCTCGCAGTTCACAGATACGCAGTATTTT,CASSFSQFTDTQYF
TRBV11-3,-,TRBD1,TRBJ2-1,TGTGCCAGCAGCTTAGTTGGGACAGGGTTCAATGAGCAGTTCTTC,CASSLVGTGFNEQFF
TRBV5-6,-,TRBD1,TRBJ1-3,TGTGCCAGCAGATCCGGGACAGCTGGAAACACCATATATTTT,CASRSGTAGNTIYF
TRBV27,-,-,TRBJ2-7,TGTGCCAGCAGTTTGGAGGGACTGATCTACGAGCAGTACTTC,CASSLEGLIYEQYF
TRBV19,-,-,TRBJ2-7,TGTGCCAGTAGTATAACCGGGAGTTACGAGCAGTACTTC,CASSITGSYEQYF
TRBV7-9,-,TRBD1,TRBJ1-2,TGTGCCAGCAGCCTCTGGGAGGGACAGGGGGCCGGAAGTGGCTACACCTTC,CASSLWEGQGAGSGYTF
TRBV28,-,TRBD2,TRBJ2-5,TGTGCCAGCAGTTCCCACCCCGGACTAGCGGAAGAGACCCAGTACTTC,CASSSHPGLAEETQYF
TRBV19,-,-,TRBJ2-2,TGTGCCAGTAGGAACCGACAGGCGAACACCGGGGAGCTGTTTTTT,CASRNRQANTGELFF
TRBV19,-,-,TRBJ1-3,TGTGCCAGTCGCCTGAGCCGCTCTGGAAACACCATATATTTT,CASRLSRSGNTIYF
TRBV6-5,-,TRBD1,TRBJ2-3,TGTGCCAGCAGTTACAGGAGGGACAGGGTTTCAGATACGCAGTATTTT,CASSYRRDRVSDTQYF
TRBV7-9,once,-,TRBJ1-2,TGTGCCAGCAGCTCCCAGACAGCTGATGGCTACACCTTC,CASSSQTADGYTF
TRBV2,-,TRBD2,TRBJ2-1,TGTGCCAGCAGTGGTGAGCGGGGTGGGGAGCAGTTCTTC,CASSGERGGEQFF
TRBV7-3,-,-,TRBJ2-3,TGTGCCAGCAGCCGCGACGGGGAAGATACGCAGTATTTT,CASSRDGEDTQYF
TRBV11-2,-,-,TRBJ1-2,TGTGCCAGCAGCACCGACCGGAGCTATGGCTACACCTTC,CASSTDRSYGYTF
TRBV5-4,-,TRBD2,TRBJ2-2,TGTGCCAGCAGCTTGAGTCGCGGGGGGCTAAGCGGCACCGGGGAGCTGTTTTTT,CASSLSRGGLSGTGELFF
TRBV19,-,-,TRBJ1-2,TGTGCCAGTAGTCAACTGACAGGCAACTATGGCTACACCTTC,CASSQLTGNYGYTF
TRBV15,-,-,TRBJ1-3,TGTGCCACCAGCAGAGACAGGTCTGGAAACACCATATATTTT,CATSRDRSGNTIYF
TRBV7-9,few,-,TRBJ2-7,TGTGCCAGCAGCGCCGGGACAACCTACGAGCAGTACTTC,CASSAGTTYEQYF
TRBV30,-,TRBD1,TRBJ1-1,TGTGCCTGGAGTGTATTAAGGACAGGTTCTTCTGAAGCTTTCTTT,CAWSVLRTGSSEAFF
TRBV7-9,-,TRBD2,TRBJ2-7,TGTGCCAGCAGCAGTAGCGGGGGGGCGAACTACGAGCAGTACTTC,CASSSSGGANYEQYF
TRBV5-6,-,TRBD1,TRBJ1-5,TGTGCCAGCAGCCCCGAAGGGACAGGTCGGAGCAATCAGCCCCAGCATTTT,CASSPEGTGRSNQPQHF
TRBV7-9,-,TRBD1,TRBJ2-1,TGTGCCAGCAGCCTAGGTCCCGGACAGGGGGCTGGAAAGCAGTTCTTC,CASSLGPGQGAGKQFF
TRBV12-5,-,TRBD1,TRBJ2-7,TGTGCTAGTGGTCGAACTACAGGGGTTGTCTTCGAGCAGTACTTC,CASGRTTGVVFEQYF
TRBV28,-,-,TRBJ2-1,TGTGCCAGCAGTTCCGAGACTAGAAACAATGAGCAGTTCTTC,CASSSETRNNEQFF
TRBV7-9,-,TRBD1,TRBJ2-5,TGTGCCAGCAGCTACGTCCCGGGACAGGGACGGGAGACCCAGTACTTC,CASSYVPGQGRETQYF
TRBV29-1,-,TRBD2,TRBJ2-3,TGCAGCGTAGGGACTAGCGGGGGGAGAGATACGCAGTATTTT,CSVGTSGGRDTQYF
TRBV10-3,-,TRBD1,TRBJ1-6,TGTGCCATCACGAACCGTGAGCCGGGACAGGGATCGGGTTCACCCCTCCACTTT,CAITNREPGQGSGSPLHF
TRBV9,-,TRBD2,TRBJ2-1,TGTGCCAGCAGCGTAGGACTAGCGGGGGGGTACAATGAGCAGTTCTTC,CASSVGLAGGYNEQFF
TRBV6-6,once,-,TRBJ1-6,TGTGCCATCGGAGGTTCCTATAATTCACCCCTCCACTTT,CAIGGSYNSPLHF
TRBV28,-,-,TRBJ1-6,TGTGCCTACGCAACAGGGAGTTCACCCCTCCACTTT,CAYATGSSPLHF